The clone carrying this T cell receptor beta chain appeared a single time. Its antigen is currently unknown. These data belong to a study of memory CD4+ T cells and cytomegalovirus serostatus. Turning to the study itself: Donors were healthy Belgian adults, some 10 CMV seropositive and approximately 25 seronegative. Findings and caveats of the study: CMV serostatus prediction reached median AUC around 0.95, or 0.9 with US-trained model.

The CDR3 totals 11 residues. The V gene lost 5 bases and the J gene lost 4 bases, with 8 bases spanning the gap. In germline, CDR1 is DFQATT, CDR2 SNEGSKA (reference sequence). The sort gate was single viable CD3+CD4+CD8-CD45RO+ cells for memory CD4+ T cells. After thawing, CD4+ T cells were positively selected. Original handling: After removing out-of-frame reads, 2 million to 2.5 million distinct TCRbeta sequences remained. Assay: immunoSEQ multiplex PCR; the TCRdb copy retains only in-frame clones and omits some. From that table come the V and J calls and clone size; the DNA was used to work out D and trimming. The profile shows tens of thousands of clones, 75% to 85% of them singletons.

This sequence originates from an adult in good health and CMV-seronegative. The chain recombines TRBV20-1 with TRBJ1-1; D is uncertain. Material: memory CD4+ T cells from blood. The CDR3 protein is CSAPGITEAFF. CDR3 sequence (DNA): TGCAGTGCTCCCGGGATCACTGAAGCTTTCTTT.